These T cell receptor beta chains were read from a single sample in a study of Graves' ophthalmopathy and Graves' hyperthyroidism. TCRdb ran MiXCR on the multiplex PCR reads and lists one entry per CDR3 protein. The data hold 500,000 to 600,000 distinct CDR3 sequences, with approximately 37% observed a single time. Sequenced sample: peripheral blood or thyroid tissue (not recorded which). These receptors came from an adult man with Graves' hyperthyroidism. Each CDR3 is given with its conserved first and last residue. D genes are given only for firm matches. Where a row states a size, it is once, few, many or the class of an expanded clone; other rows omit it.

v_call: TRBV6-6; j_call: TRBJ1-2; d_call: NA; cdr3_length: 13; clone_size: few; cdr3_aa: CAIGRGGFYGYTF; cdr3_nt: TGTGCCATTGGCCGAGGGGGATTTTATGGCTACACCTTC
v_call: TRBV7-9; j_call: TRBJ1-5; d_call: NA; cdr3_length: 15; clone_size: NA; cdr3_aa: CASSETGDFNQPQHF; cdr3_nt: TGTGCCAGCAGCGAAACGGGGGATTTCAATCAGCCCCAGCATTTT
v_call: TRBV2; j_call: TRBJ2-2; d_call: NA; cdr3_length: 15; clone_size: many; cdr3_aa: CASSEPRAGPGELFF; cdr3_nt: TGTGCCAGCAGTGAACCCCGCGCAGGCCCCGGGGAGCTGTTTTTT
v_call: TRBV29-1; j_call: TRBJ2-7; d_call: NA; cdr3_length: 13; clone_size: many; cdr3_aa: CSVVASRGNEQYF; cdr3_nt: TGCAGCGTTGTTGCGTCCAGGGGTAACGAGCAGTACTTC
v_call: TRBV12-3/TRBV12-4; j_call: TRBJ2-2; d_call: NA; cdr3_length: 11; clone_size: NA; cdr3_aa: CASGRTGELFF; cdr3_nt: TGTGCCAGCGGACGGACAGGGGAGCTGTTTTTT
v_call: TRBV6-5; j_call: TRBJ2-2; d_call: TRBD2; cdr3_length: 16; clone_size: NA; cdr3_aa: CASSLAGGRVTGELFF; cdr3_nt: TGTGCCAGCAGTTTAGCGGGGGGCCGCGTCACCGGGGAGCTGTTTTTT
v_call: TRBV7-2; j_call: TRBJ2-5; d_call: TRBD1; cdr3_length: 14; clone_size: NA; cdr3_aa: CASSYSGQGETQYF; cdr3_nt: TGTGCCAGCAGCTACTCGGGACAGGGGGAGACCCAGTACTTC
v_call: TRBV29-1; j_call: TRBJ2-7; d_call: NA; cdr3_length: 11; clone_size: many; cdr3_aa: CSVGGVNEQYF; cdr3_nt: TGCAGCGTTGGGGGGGTGAACGAGCAGTACTTC
v_call: TRBV29-1; j_call: TRBJ1-6; d_call: NA; cdr3_length: 15; clone_size: many; cdr3_aa: CSAGPGAGNNSPLHF; cdr3_nt: TGCAGCGCGGGGCCTGGGGCAGGGAATAATTCACCCCTCCACTTT
v_call: TRBV6-6; j_call: TRBJ1-4; d_call: NA; cdr3_length: 14; clone_size: many; cdr3_aa: CASRTGGVIEKLFF; cdr3_nt: TGTGCCAGCAGAACCGGGGGAGTGATTGAAAAACTGTTTTTT
v_call: TRBV20-1; j_call: TRBJ1-6; d_call: TRBD1; cdr3_length: 15; clone_size: many; cdr3_aa: CSARTGLLYNSPLHF; cdr3_nt: TGCAGTGCTCGGACAGGGCTCCTCTATAATTCACCCCTCCACTTT
v_call: TRBV28; j_call: TRBJ1-2; d_call: TRBD1; cdr3_length: 14; clone_size: few; cdr3_aa: CASSTGGTDYGYTF; cdr3_nt: TGTGCCAGCAGTACAGGGGGCACCGACTATGGCTACACCTTC
v_call: TRBV7-9; j_call: TRBJ2-5; d_call: TRBD2; cdr3_length: 16; clone_size: NA; cdr3_aa: CASSEAGTSGGETQYF; cdr3_nt: TGTGCCAGCAGCGAAGCCGGGACTAGCGGGGGAGAGACCCAGTACTTC
v_call: TRBV28; j_call: TRBJ1-2; d_call: NA; cdr3_length: 16; clone_size: NA; cdr3_aa: CASSPRSGPTGYGYTF; cdr3_nt: TGTGCCAGCAGTCCGCGATCCGGGCCTACGGGCTATGGCTACACCTTC
v_call: TRBV7-3; j_call: TRBJ2-7; d_call: NA; cdr3_length: 13; clone_size: NA; cdr3_aa: CASSSTSGGEQYF; cdr3_nt: TGTGCCAGCAGCTCCACGTCAGGTGGCGAGCAGTACTTC
v_call: TRBV6-5; j_call: TRBJ1-1; d_call: NA; cdr3_length: 14; clone_size: many; cdr3_aa: CASSYSKSLREAFF; cdr3_nt: TGTGCCAGCAGTTACTCGAAATCTTTGCGAGAAGCTTTCTTT
v_call: TRBV20-1; j_call: TRBJ2-7; d_call: NA; cdr3_length: 14; clone_size: many; cdr3_aa: CSASDSLSSYEQYF; cdr3_nt: TGCAGTGCTAGCGACAGCCTGAGCTCCTACGAGCAGTACTTC
v_call: TRBV29-1; j_call: TRBJ1-3; d_call: NA; cdr3_length: 14; clone_size: many; cdr3_aa: CSVDAGWSGNTIYF; cdr3_nt: TGCAGCGTTGATGCAGGGTGGTCTGGAAACACCATATATTTT
v_call: TRBV2; j_call: TRBJ2-7; d_call: NA; cdr3_length: 13; clone_size: many; cdr3_aa: CASSDSFRPFVNF; cdr3_nt: TGTGCCAGCAGTGACAGCTTTAGGCCCTTTGTGAACTTC
v_call: TRBV29-1; j_call: TRBJ1-2; d_call: NA; cdr3_length: 14; clone_size: NA; cdr3_aa: CSVDSQNTNYGYTF; cdr3_nt: TGCAGCGTTGACAGTCAGAACACTAACTATGGCTACACCTTC
v_call: TRBV12-3/TRBV12-4; j_call: TRBJ1-2; d_call: NA; cdr3_length: 14; clone_size: many; cdr3_aa: CASSLALTGRGYTF; cdr3_nt: TGTGCCAGCAGTTTAGCGCTAACAGGACGGGGCTACACCTTC
v_call: TRBV10-3; j_call: TRBJ2-5; d_call: TRBD2; cdr3_length: 17; clone_size: many; cdr3_aa: CAISESTGLAGQETQYF; cdr3_nt: TGTGCCATCAGTGAGTCAACGGGACTAGCGGGACAAGAGACCCAGTACTTC
v_call: TRBV12-3/TRBV12-4; j_call: TRBJ1-3; d_call: NA; cdr3_length: 14; clone_size: NA; cdr3_aa: CASSPPGLGNTIYF; cdr3_nt: TGTGCCAGCAGTCCTCCGGGACTAGGAAACACCATATATTTT
v_call: TRBV6-5; j_call: TRBJ1-4; d_call: NA; cdr3_length: 16; clone_size: many; cdr3_aa: CASRSRTGYEHEKLFF; cdr3_nt: TGTGCCAGCAGGAGCCGTACAGGGTATGAACATGAAAAACTGTTTTTT
v_call: TRBV7-2; j_call: TRBJ1-1; d_call: NA; cdr3_length: 13; clone_size: many; cdr3_aa: CASSLGMGAEAFF; cdr3_nt: TGTGCCAGCAGCTTAGGTATGGGCGCTGAAGCTTTCTTT
v_call: TRBV7-9; j_call: TRBJ2-1; d_call: TRBD2; cdr3_length: 17; clone_size: few; cdr3_aa: CASSLSTSGRGRSEQFF; cdr3_nt: TGTGCCAGCAGCTTGTCGACTAGCGGGAGAGGTCGGTCTGAGCAGTTCTTC
v_call: TRBV7-3; j_call: TRBJ2-2; d_call: TRBD2; cdr3_length: 16; clone_size: many; cdr3_aa: CASSLSPSGNTGELFF; cdr3_nt: TGTGCCAGCAGCTTAAGCCCTAGCGGGAACACCGGGGAGCTGTTTTTT
v_call: TRBV12-3/TRBV12-4; j_call: TRBJ2-2; d_call: NA; cdr3_length: 14; clone_size: NA; cdr3_aa: CASSIRRDLGELFF; cdr3_nt: TGTGCCAGCAGTATTAGACGTGATTTGGGGGAGCTGTTTTTT
v_call: TRBV6-1; j_call: TRBJ1-2; d_call: TRBD1; cdr3_length: 13; clone_size: NA; cdr3_aa: CASSEASGGRYTF; cdr3_nt: TGTGCCAGCAGTGAAGCGTCAGGGGGCCGCTACACCTTC
v_call: TRBV10-3; j_call: TRBJ2-2; d_call: NA; cdr3_length: 13; clone_size: NA; cdr3_aa: CASSKEFTGELFF; cdr3_nt: TGTGCCAGCAGCAAGGAGTTCACCGGGGAGCTGTTTTTT
v_call: TRBV7-6; j_call: TRBJ2-2; d_call: TRBD1; cdr3_length: 15; clone_size: many; cdr3_aa: CASSSRDSNTGELFF; cdr3_nt: TGTGCCAGCAGCTCCCGGGACAGCAACACCGGGGAGCTGTTTTTT
v_call: TRBV4-1; j_call: TRBJ2-7; d_call: NA; cdr3_length: 14; clone_size: many; cdr3_aa: CASSGRDGEDEQYF; cdr3_nt: TGCGCCAGCAGCGGCCGGGACGGGGAGGACGAGCAGTACTTC
v_call: TRBV7-9; j_call: TRBJ1-3; d_call: TRBD1; cdr3_length: 15; clone_size: many; cdr3_aa: CASSAKTGGGYTIYF; cdr3_nt: TGTGCCAGCAGCGCAAAGACAGGGGGCGGCTACACCATATATTTT
v_call: TRBV6-1; j_call: TRBJ2-5; d_call: NA; cdr3_length: 14; clone_size: many; cdr3_aa: CASSEARASETQYF; cdr3_nt: TGTGCCAGCAGTGAAGCGCGGGCTTCAGAGACCCAGTACTTC